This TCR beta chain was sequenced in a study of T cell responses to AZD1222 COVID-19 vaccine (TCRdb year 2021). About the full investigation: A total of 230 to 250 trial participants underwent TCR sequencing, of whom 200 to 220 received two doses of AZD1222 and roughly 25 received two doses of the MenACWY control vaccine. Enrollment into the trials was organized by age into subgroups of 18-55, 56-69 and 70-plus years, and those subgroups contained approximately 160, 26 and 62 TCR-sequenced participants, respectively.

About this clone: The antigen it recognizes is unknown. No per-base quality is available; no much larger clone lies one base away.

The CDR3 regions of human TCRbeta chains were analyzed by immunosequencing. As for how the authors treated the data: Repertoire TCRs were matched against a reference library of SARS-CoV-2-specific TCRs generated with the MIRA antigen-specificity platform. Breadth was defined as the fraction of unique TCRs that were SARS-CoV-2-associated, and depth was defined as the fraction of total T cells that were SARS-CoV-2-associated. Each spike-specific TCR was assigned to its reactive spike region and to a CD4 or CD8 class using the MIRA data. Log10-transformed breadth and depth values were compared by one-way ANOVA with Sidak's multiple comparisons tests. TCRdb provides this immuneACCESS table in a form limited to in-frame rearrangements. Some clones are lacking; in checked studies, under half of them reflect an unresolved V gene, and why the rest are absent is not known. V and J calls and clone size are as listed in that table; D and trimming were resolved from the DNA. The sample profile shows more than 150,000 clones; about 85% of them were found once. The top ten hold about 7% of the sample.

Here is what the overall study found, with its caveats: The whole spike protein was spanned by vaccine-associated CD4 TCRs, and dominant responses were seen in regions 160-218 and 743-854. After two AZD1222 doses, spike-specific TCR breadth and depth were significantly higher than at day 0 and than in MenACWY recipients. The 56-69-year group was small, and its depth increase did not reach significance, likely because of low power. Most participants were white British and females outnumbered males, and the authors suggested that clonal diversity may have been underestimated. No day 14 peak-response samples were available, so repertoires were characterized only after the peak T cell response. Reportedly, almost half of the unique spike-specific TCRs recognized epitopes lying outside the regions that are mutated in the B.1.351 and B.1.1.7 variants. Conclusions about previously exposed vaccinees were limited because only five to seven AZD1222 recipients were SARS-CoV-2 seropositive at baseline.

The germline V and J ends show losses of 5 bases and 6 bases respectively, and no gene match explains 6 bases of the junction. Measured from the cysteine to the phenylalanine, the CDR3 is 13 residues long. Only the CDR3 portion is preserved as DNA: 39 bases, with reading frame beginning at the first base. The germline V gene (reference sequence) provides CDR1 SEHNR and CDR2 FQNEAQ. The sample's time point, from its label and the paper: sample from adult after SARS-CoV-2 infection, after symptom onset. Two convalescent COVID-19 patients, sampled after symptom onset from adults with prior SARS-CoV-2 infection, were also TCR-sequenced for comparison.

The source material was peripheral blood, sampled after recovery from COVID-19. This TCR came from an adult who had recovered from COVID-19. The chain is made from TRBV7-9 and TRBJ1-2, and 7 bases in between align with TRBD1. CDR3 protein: CASSLRQGDGYTF. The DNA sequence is TGTGCCAGCAGCCTTCGACAGGGAGATGGCTACACCTTC.